This T cell receptor beta chain was documented in a study of T cells in Graves' hyperthyroidism and ophthalmopathy. Study overall: Staff took peripheral blood when the initial diagnosis was made, before any treatment began. Study-wide results and limits: Also found in blood were most expanded thyroid clonotypes above 0.001.

Reasons for excluding patients were uncontrolled infection, other autoimmune disease, pregnancy or lactation. Concerning this clonotype: The antigen is unknown.

Amplification yielded TCR beta CDR3 regions, with RNA transcripts as the source. The TCR CDR3 was amplified in a first-round RT-PCR using the HTBI primer set. TCRdb independently ran MiXCR on the multiplex PCR reads; one entry per CDR3 protein. The table includes roughly 650,000 distinct CDR3 sequences, about a sixth detected once. Germline V CDR1 and CDR2: DFQATT, SNEGSKA (reference sequence). V lost 3 bases and J lost 3, with 15 bases in between. The CDR3 extends over 15 amino acids. The gene calls are TRBV20-1 and TRBJ2-1, with a possible D match to TRBD1 (6 bases). The sequence was obtained from a woman aged 40 to 49 with Graves' ophthalmopathy. Sequenced material: blood. The CDR3 protein is CSAREDRASYNEQFF. DNA of the CDR3: TGCAGTGCTAGGGAGGACAGAGCGAGCTACAATGAGCAGTTCTTC.